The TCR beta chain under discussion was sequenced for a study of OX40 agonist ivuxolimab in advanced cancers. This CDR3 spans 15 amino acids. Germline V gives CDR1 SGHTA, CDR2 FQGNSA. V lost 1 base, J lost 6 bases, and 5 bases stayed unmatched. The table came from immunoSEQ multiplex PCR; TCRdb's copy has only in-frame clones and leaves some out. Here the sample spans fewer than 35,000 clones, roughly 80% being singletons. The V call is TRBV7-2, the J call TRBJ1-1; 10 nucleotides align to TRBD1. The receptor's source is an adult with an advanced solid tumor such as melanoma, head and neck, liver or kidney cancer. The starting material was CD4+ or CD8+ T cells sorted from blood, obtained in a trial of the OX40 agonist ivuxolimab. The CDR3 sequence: CASSLGFGQGAEAFF. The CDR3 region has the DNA TGTGCCAGCAGCTTAGGATTTGGACAGGGGGCTGAAGCTTTCTTT.